Below are 20 T cell receptor beta chains sequenced from a single sample in a study of T-cell memory formation after mild COVID-19 (dated by TCRdb to the early 2020s). The method behind the library was 5' RACE. Sequencer: Illumina NovaSeq 6000. TCRdb passed the public sequencing reads through fastp at Q25 and MiXCR, retaining productive beta sequences. Rows with a matching CDR3 protein are joined into one entry that keeps the most common DNA and genes. Across this sample there are about 400,000 distinct CDR3 sequences, with less than 25% seen only once. The top ten constitute around 13% of the sample. The sample consisted of PBMCs or a T cell subset sorted from them (not recorded which). The receptors come from an adult woman who had mild COVID-19 (a few samples of this study predate the infection). The sample titles of this study are shuffled in the database, so cell type and time point are left out; the donor was told from shared clones.

J is TRBJ2-1 and V is TRBV10-3; no firm D call. CDR3 length equals 13 residues. The germline V gene encodes CDR1 ENHRY and CDR2 SYGVKD. V was clipped by 3 bases and J by 5 bases, with 8 bases between them. CDR3 sequence: CAISDRSNNEQFF. In DNA form, the CDR3 reads TGTGCCATCAGTGACCGCAGCAACAATGAGCAGTTCTTC.

This chain joins TRBV7-8 and TRBJ1-2; TRBD1 agrees at 9 bases. The germline V gene has CDR1 SGHVS and CDR2 FQNEAQ. The CDR3 consists of 13 residues. V trimming: 10 bases; J trimming: 7 bases; junction bases outside the gene matches: 10. In nucleotides, the CDR3 is TGTGCCACCACCCCGGGACAGGGACGTGGCTACACCTTC. As protein: CATTPGQGRGYTF.

This clonotype was recorded a few times. The genes are TRBV2 and TRBJ2-5; D not resolved. The CDR3 loop spans 14 amino acids. The V and J ends lost 6 bases and 1 base respectively, with 12 bases between them. CDR1 is SNHLY and CDR2 is FYNNEI in the germline V gene. CDR3 sequence reads: CASRVGRTQETQYF. In nucleotides, the CDR3 is TGTGCCAGCAGGGTAGGACGGACCCAAGAGACCCAGTACTTC.

The CDR3, as DNA: TGTGCCAGCAGCTTAGTCACGCAGCGGGGGACCAATGAGCAGTTCTTC. The encoded protein is CASSLVTQRGTNEQFF. The chain combines TRBV7-8 with TRBJ2-1; TRBD2 aligns across 8 bases. The germline V gene encodes CDR1 SGHVS and CDR2 FQNEAQ. The trim removed 1 base at V and 6 bases at J, leaving 8 bases unmatched. The CDR3 contains 16 residues.

This clonotype was seen many times. The rearrangement uses TRBV4-3 and TRBJ2-1; TRBD2 aligns across 13 bases. The CDR3 spans 18 residues. Germline V lookup: CDR1 LGHNA, CDR2 YSLEER. V shed 0 bases and J 8 bases; nucleotides not matched to a gene: 10. CDR3 DNA: TGCGCCAGCAGCCAAGATCATCCAGGGACTAGCGGGATCGATGAGCAGTTCTTC. Translated, it gives CASSQDHPGTSGIDEQFF.

The gene calls are TRBV12-3 or TRBV12-4 and TRBJ2-1, with TRBD2 identical over 9 bases. With 6 bases clipped from V and 5 bases from J, the junction kept 14 bases outside the gene matches. CDR3 length: 17 residues. Written as DNA, the CDR3 is TGTGCCAGCAGGGATCCGTTAGGCGGGAGGGCCAACAATGAGCAGTTCTTC. Residues: CASRDPLGGRANNEQFF.

This clonotype was found a few times. V usage is TRBV7-2 and J usage is TRBJ1-6; no definite D call. Germline V CDR1 and CDR2: SGHTA, FQGNSA. Trimming left V 0 bases short and J 6 bases short, with 6 bases between. The CDR3 loop spans 14 amino acids. CDR3 loop: CASSLAWGNSPLHF. The CDR3 DNA follows: TGTGCCAGCAGCTTAGCGTGGGGTAATTCACCCCTCCACTTT.

The chain combines TRBV6-2 or TRBV6-3 with TRBJ1-1; tentative D call: TRBD1 (5 bases). There are 17 residues in the CDR3. Germline V gives CDR1 MNHEY, CDR2 SVGEGT. V was cut by 4 bases and J by 1 base, with 19 bases left in between. The CDR3, as DNA: TGTGCCAGCAGTTCGGCGCAGCCTCTGGGGCGGAACACTGAAGCTTTCTTT. Its protein is CASSSAQPLGRNTEAFF.

Only a few counts were recorded for this clonotype. This chain connects TRBV7-8 to TRBJ2-1; D uncertain. The CDR3 consists of 13 residues. Germline assignment: CDR1 SGHVS and CDR2 FQNEAQ. V was shortened by 6 bases and J by 10 bases, with 16 bases between the two germline ends. CDR3 in amino acids: CASSLPGPPEQFF. CDR3 bases: TGTGCCAGCAGTCTCCCTGGTCCACCCGAGCAGTTCTTC.

In its sample, this clonotype was seen a few times. The junction shows a germline mismatch at one end, possibly a read error. V is TRBV29-1 and J is TRBJ2-5, with D perhaps being TRBD1 or TRBD2 (6 bases each). CDR1 SQVTM and CDR2 ANQGSEA come from the germline V gene. This CDR3 has 13 residues. The CDR3 coding sequence is TGCAGCGTTGGGCTAGGGGGAGGAGAGAGCCAGTACTTC. The encoded protein is CSVGLGGGESQYF.

This clonotype has a handful of counts. This rearrangement joins TRBV2 to TRBJ2-3; D ambiguous. The CDR3 contains 13 residues. V was trimmed by 1 base and J by 3 bases, leaving 5 bases between them. CDR1 SNHLY and CDR2 FYNNEI come from the germline V gene. The CDR3 is CASSEGPTDTQYF. CDR3 nucleotide sequence: TGTGCCAGCAGTGAAGGACCGACAGATACGCAGTATTTT. The whole variable domain, filled in from reference TRBV2 and TRBJ2-3, reads EPEVTQTPSHQVTQMGQEVILRCVPISNHLYFYWYRQILGQKVEFLVSFYNNEISEKSEIFDDQFSVERPDGSNFTLKIRSTKLEDSAMYFCASSEGPTDTQYFGPGTRLTVL.

This clonotype appeared many times. The genes are TRBV5-6 and TRBJ2-1; 9 bases map to TRBD1. The CDR3 totals 15 residues. Germline CDR1 is SGHDT and CDR2 is YYEEEE. Unmatched junction bases numbered 3, after V lost 3 bases and J lost 2 bases. CDR3 bases: TGTGCCAGCAGCTGGACAGGGGCCCCCTACAATGAGCAGTTCTTC. Encoded protein: CASSWTGAPYNEQFF. The full variable domain, completed using reference TRBV5-6 and TRBJ2-1, is DAGVTQSPTHLIKTRGQQVTLRCSPKSGHDTVSWYQQALGQGPQFIFQYYEEEERQRGNFPDRFSGHQFPNYSSELNVNALLLGDSALYLCASSWTGAPYNEQFFGPGTRLTVL.

This clonotype was detected a few times. This chain joins TRBV14 and TRBJ2-7; either TRBD1 or TRBD2 may supply D (5 bases each). This CDR3 is built from 15 residues. V shed 1 base and J shed 2 bases, with 12 bases lying between them. Germline CDR1 reads SGHDN; CDR2 reads FVKESK. CDR3 coding DNA: TGTGCCAGCAGCCAAGTGTGGGGGTCCCCCTACGAGCAGTACTTC. This codes for CASSQVWGSPYEQYF.

The chain carries TRBV7-9 and TRBJ2-5; D not certain. V dropped 4 bases and J dropped 12 bases, with 15 bases sitting between them. The V gene's germline CDR1 is SEHNR and CDR2 FQNEAQ (reference sequence). The CDR3 totals 12 residues. CDR3 nucleotide sequence: TGTGCCAGCAGCTCAACTAACGAAAAAAAGTACTTC. Translated: CASSSTNEKKYF.

The chain recombines TRBV12-3 or TRBV12-4 with TRBJ2-1; no clear D gene. V lost 2 bases and J 4 bases, leaving 6 bases between the germline ends. The CDR3 covers 13 residues. CDR3 residues: CASSLRRYNEQFF. CDR3 bases: TGTGCCAGCAGTTTAAGGAGATACAATGAGCAGTTCTTC.

The chain employs TRBV24-1 and TRBJ2-3; 7 nucleotides line up with TRBD1. The CDR3 loop spans 13 amino acids. Trimming removed 5 bases from V and 3 bases from J; junction bases left unmatched: 1. Germline V CDR1 and CDR2: KGHDR, SFDVKD. CDR3 protein: CATSGTGTDTQYF. CDR3 nucleotide sequence: TGTGCCACCAGTGGGACAGGAACAGATACGCAGTATTTT.

The rearrangement links TRBV4-1 to TRBJ1-3; tentative D call: TRBD1 (5 bases). V lost 0 bases to trimming and J lost 2 bases, with 8 bases between them. The CDR3 runs to 15 residues. In germline, CDR1 is MGHRA, CDR2 YSYEKL. CDR3 sequence (DNA): TGCGCCAGCAGCCAAGACCTGGGGCCTGGAAACACCATATATTTT. Translated, it gives CASSQDLGPGNTIYF.

This clonotype has a handful of counts. V and J are TRBV4-1 and TRBJ2-1; D is possibly TRBD1 (6 bases). The V and J ends lost 0 bases and 2 bases respectively, with 8 bases between them. Germline CDR1 and CDR2: MGHRA and YSYEKL. CDR3 size: 15 residues. This CDR3 reads CASSQDRGAYNEQFF. Written as DNA, the CDR3 is TGCGCCAGCAGCCAAGACAGGGGTGCCTACAATGAGCAGTTCTTC.

Ten or more counts support this clonotype. The rearrangement uses TRBV5-5 and TRBJ2-5, with unresolved D. The CDR3 loop spans 12 amino acids. V was trimmed by 3 bases and J by 5 bases, leaving 8 bases between them. The V gene's germline CDR1 is SGHKS and CDR2 YYEKEE (reference sequence). CDR3 sequence: CASSWAGETQYF. CDR3 DNA: TGTGCCAGCAGCTGGGCCGGGGAGACCCAGTACTTC.

This rearrangement joins TRBV21-1 to TRBJ2-4. TRBV21-1 is a documented pseudogene. The CDR3 length is 17 residues. CDR3: CASSPTRRFKAKNIQYF. CDR3 sequence (DNA): TGTGCCAGCAGCCCGACGAGGCGGTTTAAGGCCAAAAACATTCAGTACTTC.